The 2 T cell receptor beta chains listed next were all sequenced from one sample in a study of cytomegalovirus exposure and HLA in healthy donors. Use of 60 Vbeta and 13 Jbeta primers characterized the PCR. The repertoire was sequenced with immunoSEQ multiplex PCR; TCRdb's copy has only in-frame clones and lacks some. The sample has about 120,000 clones, roughly 83% seen once; the top ten hold around 4.5%. What was sequenced was PBMCs. The receptor source for this set is a man between 25 and 39 years old in good health and CMV-seropositive.

This chain joins TRBV5-4 and TRBJ1-2, with TRBD1 matching over 7 bases. V was clipped by 4 bases and J by 7 bases; unmatched bases: 7. This CDR3 has 13 residues. The V gene's germline CDR1 is SGHNT and CDR2 YYREEE (reference sequence). CDR3 protein: CASSPRTGGGYTF. The CDR3 DNA reads as TGTGCCAGCAGCCCTCGGACAGGTGGTGGCTACACCTTC.

This clone was recorded a few times. The chain recombines TRBV5-1 with TRBJ2-7; TRBD2 is a possible D gene (6 bases). CDR1 is SGHRS and CDR2 is YFSETQ in the germline V gene. This CDR3 has 14 amino acids. The V and J ends lost 1 base and 2 bases respectively, with 10 bases between them. CDR3 coding DNA: TGCGCCAGCAGCTTGAGTGGACTAACCTACGAGCAGTACTTC. Its protein product is CASSLSGLTYEQYF.